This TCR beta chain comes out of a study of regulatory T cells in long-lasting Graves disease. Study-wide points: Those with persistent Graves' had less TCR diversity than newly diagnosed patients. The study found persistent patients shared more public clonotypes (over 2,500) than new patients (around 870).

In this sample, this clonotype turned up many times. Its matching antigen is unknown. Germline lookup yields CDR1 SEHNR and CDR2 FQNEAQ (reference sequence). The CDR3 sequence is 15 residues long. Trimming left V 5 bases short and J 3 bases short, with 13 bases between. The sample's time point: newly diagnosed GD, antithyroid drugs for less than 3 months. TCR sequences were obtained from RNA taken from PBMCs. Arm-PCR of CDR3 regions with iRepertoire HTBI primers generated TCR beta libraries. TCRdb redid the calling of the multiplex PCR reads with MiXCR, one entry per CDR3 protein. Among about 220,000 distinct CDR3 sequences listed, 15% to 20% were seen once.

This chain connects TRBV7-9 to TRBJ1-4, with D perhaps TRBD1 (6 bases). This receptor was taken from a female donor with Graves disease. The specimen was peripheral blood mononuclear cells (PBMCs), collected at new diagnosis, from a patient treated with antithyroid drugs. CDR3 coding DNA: TGTGCCAGCAGCCGAAGGACAGATCCTAATGAAAAACTGTTTTTT. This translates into CASSRRTDPNEKLFF.